Described below is a single T cell receptor (beta chain) sequence and its context. Patients were excluded for uncontrolled infection, other autoimmune disease, pregnancy or lactation. Fresh peripheral blood, more than 9 ml, yielded the PBMCs. The investigators amplified TCR beta CDR3 regions from RNA transcripts. An initial round of RT-PCR targeting the TCR CDR3 relied on the HTBI primer set. TCRdb reprocessed the multiplex PCR reads via MiXCR and lists one record per CDR3 protein. The sample shows around 570,000 distinct CDR3 sequences, 15% to 20% of them seen only once. The data originate from a study of T cells in Graves' hyperthyroidism and ophthalmopathy. Sample: blood. This TCR derives from a man aged 35-49 years with Graves' ophthalmopathy.

CDR3 coding DNA: TGTGCCAGCAGCGGGATAGGTAATGAGCAGTTCTTC. Protein: CASSGIGNEQFF. The chain carries TRBV6-2 or TRBV6-3 and TRBJ2-1; possible D gene TRBD2, 5 bases. Germline CDR1 MNHEY, CDR2 SVGEGT. Trimming shortened V by 6 bases and J by 7 bases, and 10 bases separated the two germline ends. The CDR3 covers 12 residues.